These T cell receptor beta chains were read from a single sample in a study of shared clonotypes between healthy human individuals. TCRdb's table, derived via immunoSEQ multiplex PCR, lists solely in-frame clones and lacks some. The sample carries some 1 million clones, roughly 80% recorded once. Material: memory CD4+ T cells sorted from blood. The receptors were sampled from a man aged 18-30 years in good health. The CDR3 runs from the conserved cysteine through the conserved F or W. The order of the fields is V gene, J gene, clone size, CDR3 length, D gene, CDR3 protein, CDR3 DNA. D genes are given only for firm matches. Only part of the rows carry a size: once, few, many, or a class if the clone is expanded.

V: TRBV27
J: TRBJ2-3
size: .
length: 16
D: TRBD2
CDR3: CASRINAGGLPDTQYF
DNA: TGTGCCAGCCGCATTAACGCGGGAGGGCTCCCAGATACGCAGTATTTT

V: TRBV5-1
J: TRBJ2-2
size: .
length: 14
D: .
CDR3: CASSFQGATGELFF
DNA: TGCGCCAGCAGCTTCCAGGGAGCCACCGGGGAGCTGTTTTTT

V: TRBV13
J: TRBJ2-1
size: .
length: 18
D: .
CDR3: CASSLGASKKMLYNEQFF
DNA: TGTGCCAGCAGCTTAGGGGCTAGCAAGAAGATGCTTTACAATGAGCAGTTCTTC

V: TRBV5-4
J: TRBJ2-1
size: many
length: 19
D: TRBD2
CDR3: CASSFPLASAGSTFNEQFF
DNA: TGTGCCAGCAGCTTCCCACTAGCGTCGGCTGGCTCGACGTTCAATGAGCAGTTCTTC

V: TRBV27
J: TRBJ2-3
size: once
length: 14
D: .
CDR3: CASRSWPRTDTQYF
DNA: TGTGCCAGCAGATCTTGGCCCCGCACAGATACGCAGTATTTT

V: TRBV6-1
J: TRBJ2-5
size: few
length: 15
D: TRBD2
CDR3: CASSVGLAGLETQYF
DNA: TGTGCCAGCAGCGTTGGGCTAGCGGGATTAGAGACCCAGTACTTC

V: TRBV7-2
J: TRBJ1-6
size: .
length: 16
D: TRBD1
CDR3: CASSSRQGSYNSPLHF
DNA: TGTGCCAGCAGCTCACGACAGGGGTCTTATAATTCACCCCTCCACTTT

V: TRBV7-6
J: TRBJ2-1
size: .
length: 14
D: .
CDR3: CASSTWDFINEQFF
DNA: TGTGCCAGCAGCACCTGGGACTTCATCAATGAGCAGTTCTTC

V: TRBV5-6
J: TRBJ1-6
size: .
length: 15
D: .
CDR3: CASSSSGSYNSPLHF
DNA: TGTGCCAGCAGCTCTTCCGGGTCCTATAATTCACCCCTCCACTTT

V: TRBV14
J: TRBJ2-3
size: .
length: 15
D: .
CDR3: CASSSQGMGTDTQYF
DNA: TGTGCCAGCAGCTCACAGGGAATGGGCACAGATACGCAGTATTTT

V: TRBV30
J: TRBJ2-1
size: .
length: 16
D: .
CDR3: CARNRVGGTSWNEQFF
DNA: TGTGCCCGGAACAGGGTGGGAGGGACGTCTTGGAATGAGCAGTTCTTC

V: TRBV7-8
J: TRBJ1-1
size: few
length: 12
D: .
CDR3: CASSQWGTEAFF
DNA: TGTGCCAGCAGCCAATGGGGGACTGAAGCTTTCTTT

V: TRBV9
J: TRBJ2-5
size: .
length: 16
D: TRBD2
CDR3: CASSVGSSGVLETQYF
DNA: TGTGCCAGCAGCGTAGGGTCTAGCGGGGTTTTAGAGACCCAGTACTTC

V: TRBV29-1
J: TRBJ2-7
size: .
length: 13
D: .
CDR3: CSVESRQGAEQYF
DNA: TGCAGCGTTGAATCTAGGCAGGGAGCCGAGCAGTACTTC

V: TRBV29-1
J: TRBJ1-3
size: many
length: 12
D: .
CDR3: CSVETRANTIYF
DNA: TGCAGCGTTGAGACGAGGGCTAACACCATATATTTT

V: TRBV5-1
J: TRBJ2-2
size: .
length: 14
D: .
CDR3: CASSLGEYPGELFF
DNA: TGCGCCAGCAGCTTGGGGGAGTATCCCGGGGAGCTGTTTTTT

V: TRBV5-4
J: TRBJ2-6
size: few
length: 15
D: .
CDR3: CASSLGSPGANVLTF
DNA: TGTGCCAGCAGCTTGGGTAGCCCTGGGGCCAACGTCCTGACTTTC

V: TRBV7-3
J: TRBJ2-3
size: few
length: 14
D: .
CDR3: CASSPTASTDTQYF
DNA: TGTGCCAGCAGCCCGACGGCTAGCACAGATACGCAGTATTTT

V: TRBV20-1
J: TRBJ1-1
size: .
length: 11
D: .
CDR3: CSARGQSEAFF
DNA: TGCAGTGCTCGTGGACAGAGCGAAGCTTTCTTT

V: TRBV19
J: TRBJ1-2
size: .
length: 14
D: .
CDR3: CASTLSIRDYGYTF
DNA: TGTGCCAGTACCCTCTCCATCAGGGACTATGGCTACACCTTC

V: TRBV2
J: TRBJ1-1
size: .
length: 16
D: .
CDR3: CASRVQEVGGRTEAFF
DNA: TGTGCCAGCAGGGTCCAGGAGGTGGGGGGTCGCACTGAAGCTTTCTTT

V: TRBV11-2
J: TRBJ1-1
size: .
length: 15
D: TRBD1
CDR3: CASSRTGGWNTEAFF
DNA: TGTGCCAGCAGCCGGACAGGCGGATGGAACACTGAAGCTTTCTTT

V: TRBV5-6
J: TRBJ2-3
size: .
length: 12
D: .
CDR3: CASSLRTDTQYF
DNA: TGTGCCAGCAGCTTGAGGACAGATACGCAGTATTTT

V: TRBV7-3
J: TRBJ1-1
size: .
length: 14
D: .
CDR3: CASSLMGGNTEAFF
DNA: TGTGCCAGCAGTTTGATGGGGGGGAACACTGAAGCTTTCTTT

V: TRBV7-2
J: TRBJ2-7
size: .
length: 14
D: .
CDR3: CASSLGSRFYEQYF
DNA: TGTGCCAGCAGCTTAGGGTCCAGGTTCTACGAGCAGTACTTC

V: TRBV18
J: TRBJ2-3
size: .
length: 16
D: .
CDR3: CASSRKRVDSWDTQYF
DNA: TGTGCCAGCTCACGTAAGAGAGTAGACAGCTGGGATACGCAGTATTTT

V: TRBV5-1
J: TRBJ2-3
size: .
length: 17
D: TRBD2
CDR3: CASSPGLAGGMKDTQYF
DNA: TGCGCCAGCAGCCCCGGACTAGCGGGAGGGATGAAAGATACGCAGTATTTT

V: TRBV30
J: TRBJ1-4
size: .
length: 13
D: TRBD1
CDR3: CAWDGQGGEKLFF
DNA: TGTGCCTGGGACGGACAGGGAGGGGAAAAACTGTTTTTT

V: TRBV6-1
J: TRBJ2-1
size: .
length: 15
D: TRBD1
CDR3: CASIEDRASYNEQFF
DNA: TGTGCCAGCATCGAAGACAGGGCGTCCTACAATGAGCAGTTCTTC

V: TRBV7-9
J: TRBJ2-1
size: .
length: 12
D: TRBD2
CDR3: CASSVSGGLRFF
DNA: TGTGCCAGCAGCGTGAGCGGGGGGTTGCGGTTCTTC

V: TRBV7-9
J: TRBJ2-1
size: .
length: 15
D: .
CDR3: CASSLLMSSGSEQFF
DNA: TGTGCCAGCAGCTTACTTATGTCTTCGGGGAGTGAGCAGTTCTTC

V: TRBV7-2
J: TRBJ1-3
size: .
length: 16
D: .
CDR3: CASSLQGRSSGNTIYF
DNA: TGTGCCAGCAGCTTACAGGGGAGGAGTTCTGGAAACACCATATATTTT

V: TRBV5-1
J: TRBJ1-6
size: .
length: 15
D: TRBD1
CDR3: CASSPGTGGGSPLHF
DNA: TGCGCCAGCAGCCCCGGGACAGGGGGTGGGTCACCCCTCCACTTT

V: TRBV6-1
J: TRBJ1-6
size: .
length: 15
D: .
CDR3: CASSERAVGNSPLHF
DNA: TGTGCCAGCAGTGAACGAGCGGTAGGGAATTCACCCCTCCACTTT

V: TRBV6-5
J: TRBJ2-7
size: .
length: 14
D: .
CDR3: CASSSTPTDYEQYF
DNA: TGTGCCAGCAGTTCTACACCGACAGACTACGAGCAGTACTTC

V: TRBV5-1
J: TRBJ1-1
size: .
length: 14
D: .
CDR3: CASSLAGENTEAFF
DNA: TGCGCCAGCAGCTTGGCGGGGGAGAACACTGAAGCTTTCTTT

V: TRBV29-1
J: TRBJ2-7
size: .
length: 13
D: .
CDR3: CSVGDRRNYEQYF
DNA: TGCAGCGTCGGAGACAGGAGAAACTACGAGCAGTACTTC

V: TRBV11-2
J: TRBJ1-5
size: once
length: 18
D: .
CDR3: CASSCLRVAYESNQPQHF
DNA: TGTGCCAGCAGCTGTTTGAGGGTTGCCTATGAAAGCAATCAGCCCCAGCATTTT

V: TRBV5-4
J: TRBJ2-5
size: .
length: 15
D: .
CDR3: CASSPGRGVGETQYF
DNA: TGTGCCAGCAGCCCAGGTAGGGGTGTTGGGGAGACCCAGTACTTC

V: TRBV2
J: TRBJ1-1
size: .
length: 15
D: TRBD1
CDR3: CASSPGQGASTEAFF
DNA: TGTGCCAGCAGCCCGGGACAGGGGGCTTCCACTGAAGCTTTCTTT

V: TRBV7-6
J: TRBJ2-5
size: .
length: 15
D: TRBD2
CDR3: CASSPTTSGQETQYF
DNA: TGTGCCAGCAGCCCGACGACTAGCGGGCAAGAGACCCAGTACTTC

V: TRBV15
J: TRBJ2-7
size: .
length: 16
D: .
CDR3: CATSRAADGNIYEQYF
DNA: TGTGCCACCAGCAGAGCGGCGGACGGGAACATATACGAGCAGTACTTC

V: TRBV7-2
J: TRBJ2-7
size: .
length: 15
D: .
CDR3: CASSFRMAGEGEQYF
DNA: TGTGCCAGCAGCTTTAGAATGGCAGGAGAGGGGGAGCAGTACTTC

V: TRBV6-6
J: TRBJ2-4
size: .
length: 14
D: .
CDR3: CASNLQGGKNIQYF
DNA: TGTGCCAGCAATTTACAGGGAGGCAAAAACATTCAGTACTTC

V: TRBV18
J: TRBJ2-7
size: .
length: 15
D: .
CDR3: CASSPPGGQSYEQYF
DNA: TGTGCCAGCTCACCACCGGGGGGCCAGAGCTACGAGCAGTACTTC

V: TRBV5-1
J: TRBJ1-1
size: .
length: 15
D: TRBD1
CDR3: CASSLRTGSNTEAFF
DNA: TGCGCCAGCAGCTTGAGGACAGGGAGTAACACTGAAGCTTTCTTT